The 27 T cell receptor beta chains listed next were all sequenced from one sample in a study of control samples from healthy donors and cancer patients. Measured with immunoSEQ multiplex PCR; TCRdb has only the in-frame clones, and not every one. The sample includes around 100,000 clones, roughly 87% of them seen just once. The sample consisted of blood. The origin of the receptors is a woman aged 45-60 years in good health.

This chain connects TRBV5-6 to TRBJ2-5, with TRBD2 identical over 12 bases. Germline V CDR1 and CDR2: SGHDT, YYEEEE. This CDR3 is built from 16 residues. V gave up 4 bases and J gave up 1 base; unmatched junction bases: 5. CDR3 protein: CASSLLAGGTQETQYF. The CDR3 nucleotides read TGTGCCAGCAGCCTCCTAGCGGGGGGGACCCAAGAGACCCAGTACTTC. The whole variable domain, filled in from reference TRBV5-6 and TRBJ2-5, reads DAGVTQSPTHLIKTRGQQVTLRCSPKSGHDTVSWYQQALGQGPQFIFQYYEEEERQRGNFPDRFSGHQFPNYSSELNVNALLLGDSALYLCASSLLAGGTQETQYFGPGTRLLVL.

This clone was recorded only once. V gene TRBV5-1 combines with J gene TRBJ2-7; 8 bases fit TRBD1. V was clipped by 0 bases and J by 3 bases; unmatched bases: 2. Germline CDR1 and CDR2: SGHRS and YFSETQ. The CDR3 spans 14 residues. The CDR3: CASSLGDRGYEQYF. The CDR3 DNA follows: TGCGCCAGCAGCTTGGGTGACAGGGGCTACGAGCAGTACTTC.

The DNA of the CDR3 is TGTGCCAGCAGTTCTTTCGAGACTCGCAATGAGCAGTTCTTC. Translation: CASSSFETRNEQFF. The chain carries TRBV27 and TRBJ2-1; no firm D call. CDR1 and CDR2 (germline): MNHEY, SMNVEV (reference sequence). The germline V and J ends were trimmed by 4 bases and 6 bases, with 13 bases remaining between them. The CDR3 runs to 14 residues.

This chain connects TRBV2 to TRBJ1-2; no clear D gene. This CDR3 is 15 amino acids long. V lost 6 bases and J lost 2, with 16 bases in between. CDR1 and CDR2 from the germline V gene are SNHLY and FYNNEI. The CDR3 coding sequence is TGTGCCAGCAGCCAATGGACGCGACCCAACTATGGCTACACCTTC. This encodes CASSQWTRPNYGYTF.

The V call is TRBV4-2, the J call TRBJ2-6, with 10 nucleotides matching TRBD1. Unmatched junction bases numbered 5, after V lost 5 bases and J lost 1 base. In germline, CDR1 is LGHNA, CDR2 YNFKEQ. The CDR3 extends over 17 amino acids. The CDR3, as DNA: TGTGCCAGCAGCACAGACAGGGGGCAATCTGGGGCCAACGTCCTGACTTTC. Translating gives CASSTDRGQSGANVLTF.

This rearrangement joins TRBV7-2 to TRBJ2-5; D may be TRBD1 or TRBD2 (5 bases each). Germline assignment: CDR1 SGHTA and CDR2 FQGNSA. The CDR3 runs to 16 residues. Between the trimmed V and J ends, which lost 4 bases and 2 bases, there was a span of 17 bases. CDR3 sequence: CASSYKSGTAQETQYF. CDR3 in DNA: TGTGCCAGCAGCTACAAATCGGGGACGGCTCAAGAGACCCAGTACTTC.

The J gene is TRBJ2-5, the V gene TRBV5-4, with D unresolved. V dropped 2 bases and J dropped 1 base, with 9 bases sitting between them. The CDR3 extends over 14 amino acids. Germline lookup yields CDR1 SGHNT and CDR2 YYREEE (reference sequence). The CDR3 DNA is TGTGCCAGCAGCTTAGTAGGTGCCCAAGAGACCCAGTACTTC. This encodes CASSLVGAQETQYF. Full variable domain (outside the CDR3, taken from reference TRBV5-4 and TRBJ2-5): ETGVTQSPTHLIKTRGQQVTLRCSSQSGHNTVSWYQQALGQGPQFIFQYYREEENGRGNFPPRFSGLQFPNYSSELNVNALELDDSALYLCASSLVGAQETQYFGPGTRLLVL.

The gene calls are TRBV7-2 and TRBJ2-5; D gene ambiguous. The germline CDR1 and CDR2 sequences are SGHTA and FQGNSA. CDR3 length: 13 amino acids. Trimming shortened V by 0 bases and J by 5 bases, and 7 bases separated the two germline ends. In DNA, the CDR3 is TGTGCCAGCAGCTTAGCGGTGGCTGAGACCCAGTACTTC. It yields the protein CASSLAVAETQYF.

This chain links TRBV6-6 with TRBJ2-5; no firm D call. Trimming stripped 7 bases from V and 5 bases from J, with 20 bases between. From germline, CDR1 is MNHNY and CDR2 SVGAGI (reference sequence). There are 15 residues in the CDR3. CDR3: CASTNGPPYGETQYF. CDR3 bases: TGTGCCAGCACTAACGGGCCTCCCTATGGCGAGACCCAGTACTTC.

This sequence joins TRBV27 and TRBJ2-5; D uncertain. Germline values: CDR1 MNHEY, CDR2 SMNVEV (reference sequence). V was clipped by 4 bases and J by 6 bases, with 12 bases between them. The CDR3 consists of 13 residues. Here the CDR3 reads CASSSSGRKTQYF. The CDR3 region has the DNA TGTGCCAGCAGTTCGTCCGGCCGTAAGACCCAGTACTTC.

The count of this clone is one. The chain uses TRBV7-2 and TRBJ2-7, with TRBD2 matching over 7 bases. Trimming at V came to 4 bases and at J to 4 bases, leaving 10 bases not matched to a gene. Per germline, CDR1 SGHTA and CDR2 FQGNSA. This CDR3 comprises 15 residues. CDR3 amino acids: CASSSPRDYIYEQYF. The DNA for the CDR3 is TGTGCCAGCAGCTCACCCCGGGACTATATATACGAGCAGTACTTC. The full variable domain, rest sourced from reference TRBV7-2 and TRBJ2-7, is GAGVSQSPSNKVTEKGKDVELRCDPISGHTALYWYRQSLGQGLEFLIYFQGNSAPDKSGLPSDRFSAERTGGSVSTLTIQRTQQEDSAVYLCASSSPRDYIYEQYFGPGTRLTVT.

The CDR3 here is CASRRDRSYEQYF. The CDR3 DNA follows: TGTGCCAGCAGGCGGGACAGGTCCTACGAGCAGTACTTC. The chain is built from TRBV7-9 and TRBJ2-7; 8 bases are a match to TRBD1. This CDR3 comprises 13 residues. From germline, CDR1 is SEHNR and CDR2 FQNEAQ (reference sequence). V trimming: 6 bases; J trimming: 1 base; junction bases outside the gene matches: 2.

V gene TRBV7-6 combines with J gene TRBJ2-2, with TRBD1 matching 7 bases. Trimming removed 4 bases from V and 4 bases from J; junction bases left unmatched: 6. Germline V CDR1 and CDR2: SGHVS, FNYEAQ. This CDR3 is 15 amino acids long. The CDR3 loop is CASSSLQGFTGELFF. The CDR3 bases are TGTGCCAGCAGCTCCTTACAGGGGTTCACCGGGGAGCTGTTTTTT. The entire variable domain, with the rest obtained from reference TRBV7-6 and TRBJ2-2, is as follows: GAGVSQSPRYKVTKRGQDVALRCDPISGHVSLYWYRQALGQGPEFLTYFNYEAQQDKSGLPNDRFSAERPEGSISTLTIQRTEQRDSAMYRCASSSLQGFTGELFFGEGSRLTVL.

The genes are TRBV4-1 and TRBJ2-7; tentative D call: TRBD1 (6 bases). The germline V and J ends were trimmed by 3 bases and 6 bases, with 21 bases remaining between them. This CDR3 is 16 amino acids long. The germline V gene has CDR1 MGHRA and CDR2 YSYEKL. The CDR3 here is CASSHPKDSNLFEQYF. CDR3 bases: TGCGCCAGCAGCCACCCTAAGGACAGCAACCTATTCGAGCAGTACTTC.

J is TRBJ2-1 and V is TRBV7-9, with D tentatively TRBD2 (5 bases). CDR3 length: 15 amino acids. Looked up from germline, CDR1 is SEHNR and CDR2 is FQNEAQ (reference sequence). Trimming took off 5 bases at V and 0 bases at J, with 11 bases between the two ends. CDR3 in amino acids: CASSRGSSSYNEQFF. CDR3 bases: TGTGCCAGCAGCCGAGGGAGTAGCTCCTACAATGAGCAGTTCTTC.

CDR3 DNA: TGTGCCAGCAGCGTAGTATCCGGGATTGAAGCTTTCTTT. It is translated as CASSVVSGIEAFF. The chain employs TRBV9 and TRBJ1-1; D uncertain. The ends were cut back, 0 bases at V and 7 bases at J, with 10 bases in the middle. The CDR3 is 13 amino acids. The germline CDR1 and CDR2 sequences are SGDLS and YYNGEE.

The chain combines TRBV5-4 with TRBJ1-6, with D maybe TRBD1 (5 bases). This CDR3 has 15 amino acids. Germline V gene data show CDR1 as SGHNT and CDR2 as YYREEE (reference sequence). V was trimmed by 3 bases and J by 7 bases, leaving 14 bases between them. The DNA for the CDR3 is TGTGCCAGCAGCTCGGGACCGGACAAAAATTCACCCCTCCACTTT. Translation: CASSSGPDKNSPLHF.

The CDR3 reads CASQPGLAGGGGEQFF. The CDR3 nucleotides are TGTGCCTCCCAACCGGGACTAGCGGGAGGGGGGGGTGAGCAGTTCTTC. The chain is built from TRBV28 and TRBJ2-1; 16 bases line up with TRBD2. V dropped 11 bases and J dropped 9; count of bases not matched to a gene: 13. The V gene's germline CDR1 is MDHEN and CDR2 SYDVKM. The CDR3 runs to 16 residues.

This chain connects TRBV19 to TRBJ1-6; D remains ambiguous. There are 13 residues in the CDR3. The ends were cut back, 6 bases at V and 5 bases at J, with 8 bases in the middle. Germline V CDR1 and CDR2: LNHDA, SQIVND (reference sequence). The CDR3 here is CASRGSNNSPLHF. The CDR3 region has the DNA TGTGCCAGTAGGGGCAGCAATAATTCACCCCTCCACTTT.

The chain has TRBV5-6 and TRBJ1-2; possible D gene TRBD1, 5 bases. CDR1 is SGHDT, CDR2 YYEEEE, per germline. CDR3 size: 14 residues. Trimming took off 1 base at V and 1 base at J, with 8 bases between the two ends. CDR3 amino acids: CASSLPGRNYGYTF. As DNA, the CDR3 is TGTGCCAGCAGCTTGCCAGGGCGTAACTATGGCTACACCTTC.

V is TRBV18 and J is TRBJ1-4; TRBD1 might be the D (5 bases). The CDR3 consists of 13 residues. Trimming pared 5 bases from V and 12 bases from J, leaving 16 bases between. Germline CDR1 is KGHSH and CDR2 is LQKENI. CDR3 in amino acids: CASSSGTTLELFF. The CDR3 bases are TGTGCCAGCTCATCTGGGACGACGCTGGAACTGTTTTTT.

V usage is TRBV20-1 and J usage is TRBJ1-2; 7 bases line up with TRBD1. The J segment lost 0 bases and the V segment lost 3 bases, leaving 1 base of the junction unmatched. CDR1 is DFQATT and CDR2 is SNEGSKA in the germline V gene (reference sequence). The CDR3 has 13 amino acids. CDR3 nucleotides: TGCAGTGCTAGTGACAGGGCTAACTATGGCTACACCTTC. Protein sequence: CSASDRANYGYTF.

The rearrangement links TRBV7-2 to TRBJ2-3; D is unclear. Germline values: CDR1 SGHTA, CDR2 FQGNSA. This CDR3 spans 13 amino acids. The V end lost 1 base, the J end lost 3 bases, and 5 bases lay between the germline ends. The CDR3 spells CASSLDQTDTQYF. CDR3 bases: TGTGCCAGCAGCTTAGATCAGACAGATACGCAGTATTTT.

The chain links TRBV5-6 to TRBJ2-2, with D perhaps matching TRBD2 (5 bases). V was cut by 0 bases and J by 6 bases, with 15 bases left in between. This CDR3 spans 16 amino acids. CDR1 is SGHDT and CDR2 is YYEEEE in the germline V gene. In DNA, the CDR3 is TGTGCCAGCAGCTTGGTGACCACTCGGGGATCCGGGGAGCTGTTTTTT. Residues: CASSLVTTRGSGELFF.

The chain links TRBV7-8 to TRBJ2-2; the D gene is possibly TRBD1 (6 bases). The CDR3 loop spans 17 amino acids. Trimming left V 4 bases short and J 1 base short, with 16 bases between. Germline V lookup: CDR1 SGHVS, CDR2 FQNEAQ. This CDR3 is CASSSRGGALNTGELFF. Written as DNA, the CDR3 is TGTGCCAGCAGCTCCAGGGGCGGAGCCTTGAACACCGGGGAGCTGTTTTTT.

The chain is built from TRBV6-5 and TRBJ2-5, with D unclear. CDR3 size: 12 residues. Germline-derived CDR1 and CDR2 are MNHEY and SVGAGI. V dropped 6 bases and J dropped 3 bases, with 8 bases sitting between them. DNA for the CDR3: TGTGCCAGCAGCCGTAGGGAAGAGACCCAGTACTTC. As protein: CASSRREETQYF.

CDR3 region: CASRVRDRDYNEQFF. As DNA, the CDR3 is TGTGCCAGCAGGGTCCGGGACAGGGACTACAATGAGCAGTTCTTC. This sequence joins TRBV11-2 and TRBJ2-1; 9 bases map to TRBD1. This CDR3 region has 15 residues. J was trimmed by 3 bases and V by 6 bases; bases with no gene match: 6. Germline V gene sequence: CDR1 SGHAT, CDR2 FQNNGV.